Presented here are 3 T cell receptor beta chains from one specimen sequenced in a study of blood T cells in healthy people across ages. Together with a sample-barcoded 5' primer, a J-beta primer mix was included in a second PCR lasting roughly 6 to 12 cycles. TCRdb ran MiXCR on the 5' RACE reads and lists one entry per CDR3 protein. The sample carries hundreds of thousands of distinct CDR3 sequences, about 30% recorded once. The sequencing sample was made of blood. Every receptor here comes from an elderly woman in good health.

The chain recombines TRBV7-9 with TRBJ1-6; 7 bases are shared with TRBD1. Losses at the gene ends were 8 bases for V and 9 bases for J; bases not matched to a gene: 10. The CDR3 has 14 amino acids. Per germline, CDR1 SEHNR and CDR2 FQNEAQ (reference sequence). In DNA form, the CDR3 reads TGTGCCAGCCGTGGACAGGCAGTAACTTCACCCCTCCACTTT. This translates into CASRGQAVTSPLHF.

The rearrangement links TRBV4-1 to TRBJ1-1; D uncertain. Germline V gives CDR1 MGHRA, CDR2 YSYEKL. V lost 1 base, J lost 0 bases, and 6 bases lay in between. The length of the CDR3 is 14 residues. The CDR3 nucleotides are TGCGCCAGCAGCCAAGGACACTTGAACACTGAAGCTTTCTTT. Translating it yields CASSQGHLNTEAFF.

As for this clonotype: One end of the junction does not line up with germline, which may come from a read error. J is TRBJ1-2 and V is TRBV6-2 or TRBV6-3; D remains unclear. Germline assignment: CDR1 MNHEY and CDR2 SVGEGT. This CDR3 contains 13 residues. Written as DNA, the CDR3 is TGTGCCAGCAGCAGACACAGTAACTATGACTACACCTTC. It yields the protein CASSRHSNYDYTF.